The sequence of this TCR beta chain was determined in a study of cytomegalovirus exposure and HLA in healthy donors. 60 Vbeta and 13 Jbeta primers were used in PCR. Original analysis: Unique TCR beta chains totaled approximately 83 million in a later count, with around 10 million of them shared. Sequencing used immunoSEQ multiplex PCR; TCRdb keeps in-frame clones, though not all of them. V and J calls and clone size are those listed in that table; D and trimming were worked out from the DNA. Among about 120,000 clones listed, 70% to 80% were seen once. Donors likely had unrecorded immune exposures despite being nominally healthy when sampled. The germline gives CDR1 LGHNA, CDR2 YSLEER. The V and J ends lost 5 bases and 5 bases respectively, with 12 bases between them. The CDR3 sequence is 13 residues long.

Sequencing used PBMCs. The TCR sequence derives from a middle-aged woman in good health and CMV-seropositive. The chain uses TRBV4-3 and TRBJ1-2; perhaps TRBD1 as D (5 bases). Here the CDR3 reads CASSGRRGYGYTF. The CDR3 DNA sequence: TGCGCCAGCAGCGGCCGACGGGGGTATGGCTACACCTTC.